This TCR beta chain was sequenced in a study of shared clonotypes between healthy human individuals (dated by TCRdb to 2018 to 2021). Broadly, across the study: Three men and a couple of women, aged 18 to 49 years, made up the cohort. For each donor, CD4 naive and CD4 memory were each given three plates, CD8 naive was given two plates, and CD8 memory was given one plate. To estimate repertoire size and how much clonotype sharing occurs between individuals, the study deeply sequenced the blood TCR repertoires of roughly 5 healthy adults. Libraries were prepared and TCR repertoires were sequenced by different laboratories using diverse techniques, in order to increase sequencing depth and limit assay-specific biases. Per donor, leukapheresis produced somewhere between about 0.9 and 9.5 billion PBMCs. Paper-wide results and their limitations: Pairwise subsampling led to the expectation that sequencing depth would affect the degree of clonotype sharing among donors. Incomplete sequencing was indicated by rarefaction of sorted-subset datasets, despite the large sequencing depth. When several donors were compared, the shared fraction of clonotypes was around 5% for naive CD4, about 4% for naive CD8, 2% to 2.5% for memory CD4, and around 0.4% for memory CD8. Higher generation probabilities were observed for clonotypes shared by all four sorted-subset donors than for non-shared clonotypes. Naive subsets generally had larger estimated clonotype richness than memory subsets did. Sampling was restricted to blood, and TCR repertoires in tissue are likely to differ from TCR repertoires in blood. Because the study included only a small number of donors, the genetic and exposure-history diversity represented was limited.

V and J are truncated by 10 bases and 1 base respectively, leaving an intervening sequence of 22 bases. Including cysteine and phenylalanine, the CDR3 has 16 amino acids. The DNA shown is the 48-base CDR3, in frame from base 1. Via the germline V gene, CDR1 is MDHEN and CDR2 SYDVKM. Of note for this clone: Which antigen it targets is not known. No per-base quality is available; no much larger clone lies one base away.

Donors were healthy HIV-negative adults with no recently reported acute infections or vaccinations. All donors were Caucasian adults living in Nashville, Tennessee, USA. CD4+ T cells were enriched by magnetic negative selection; naive cells were then positively selected on CD45RA, and the negative fraction formed the memory subset. Blood was collected by leukapheresis, and PBMCs were isolated by Ficoll-Histopaque density gradient centrifugation and then cryopreserved in liquid nitrogen vapor phase. Purity and quantity of every magnetically sorted T cell population were checked by analytical flow cytometry. Genomic DNA was isolated from each sorted fraction and quantified by UV absorbance on a Nanodrop 2000c. Using the deep immunoSEQ assay, multiplex PCR amplified TCR CDR3 regions from genomic DNA. Genomic DNA extracted from each cell subset was distributed evenly over all wells of several immunoSEQ 96-well plates, and each plate served as one replicate. Each replicate PCR for sorted subsets received about 220 ng genomic DNA, equal to about 30,000 T cell genomes. Purified libraries were measured with a Qubit 3.0 fluorometer, size-checked on a Bioanalyzer 2100, and measured again with the KAPA Library Quantification kit. Every immunoSEQ 96-well plate was sequenced on a separate single-read 150-cycle Illumina NextSeq 550 flow cell. The authors processed their data as follows. Because the immunoSEQ output included only junctional sequences and no quality scores, the filtering could not be the same as the filtering used for full-length reads. Sequences were annotated with PyIR, a Python wrapper for IgBLAST v1.9, using IMGT germline references to assign V/J genes and CDR3. Reads were filtered out if the reads had weak V/J assignments (E-value above 1e-6), no CDR3, stop codons, out-of-frame junctions, or ambiguous translated residues. V3J clonotypes were defined as sequences sharing the same inferred V gene, J gene, and CDR3 amino acid sequence. The percentage overlap between two repertoires was calculated by dividing the number of shared unique clonotypes by the size of the smaller repertoire. Repertoire richness was assessed with RTK rarefaction, the Chao1 estimator, and Recon v2.1 estimates of unobserved clonotypes. Generation probabilities for all TCRbeta clonotypes obtained by the gDNA method from a few donors were computed using OLGA. TCRdb re-hosts the immuneACCESS table, in-frame sequences only. Its copies lack some clones; in the studies checked, an unresolved V gene accounts for under half of them, and the cause for the rest is not known. V, J and clone size were drawn from that table, and D and trimming were deduced from the DNA. Within this sample are hundreds of thousands of clones, with approximately 79% of them counted one time only. The ten largest account for under 2% of the sample.

Sequencing used memory CD4+ T cells sorted from blood. In light of the paper, this sample's cell subset or site label describes: CD45RA-negative fraction. The sequence derives from a woman aged 30 to 39 in good health. The V and J segments used are TRBV28 and TRBJ1-1; a weak D assignment points to TRBD1 (5 bases agree). The CDR3 reads CAILGSKGTSNTEAFF. The bases are TGTGCCATCCTAGGGAGCAAGGGGACTTCGAACACTGAAGCTTTCTTT.